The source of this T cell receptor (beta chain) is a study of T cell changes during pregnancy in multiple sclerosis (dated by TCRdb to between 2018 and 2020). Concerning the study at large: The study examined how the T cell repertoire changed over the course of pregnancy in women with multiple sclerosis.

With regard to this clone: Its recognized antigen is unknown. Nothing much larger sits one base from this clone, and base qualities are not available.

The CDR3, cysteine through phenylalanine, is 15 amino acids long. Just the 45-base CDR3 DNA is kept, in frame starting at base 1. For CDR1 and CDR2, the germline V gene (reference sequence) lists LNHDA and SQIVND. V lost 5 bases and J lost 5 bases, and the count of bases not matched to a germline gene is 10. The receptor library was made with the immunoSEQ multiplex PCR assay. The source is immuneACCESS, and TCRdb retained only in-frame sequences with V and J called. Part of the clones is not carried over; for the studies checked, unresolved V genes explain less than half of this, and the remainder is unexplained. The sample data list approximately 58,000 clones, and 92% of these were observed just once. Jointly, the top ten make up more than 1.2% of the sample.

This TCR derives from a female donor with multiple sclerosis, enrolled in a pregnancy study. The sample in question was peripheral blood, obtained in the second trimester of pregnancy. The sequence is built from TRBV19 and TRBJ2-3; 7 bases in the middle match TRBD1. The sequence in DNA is TGTGCCAGTAGTGGATGGGGAACAGGGGAAGATACGCAGTATTTT. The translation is CASSGWGTGEDTQYF. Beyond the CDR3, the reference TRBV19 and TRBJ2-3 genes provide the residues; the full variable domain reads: DGGITQSPKYLFRKEGQNVTLSCEQNLNHDAMYWYRQDPGQGLRLIYYSQIVNDFQKGDIAEGYSVSREKKESFPLTVTSAQKNPTAFYLCASSGWGTGEDTQYFGPGTRLTVL.